These 18 T cell receptor beta chains came from one sample sequenced in a study of response to subunit inactivated influenza vaccine. MiXCR, applied by TCRdb to the RT-PCR reads, yields one record per CDR3 protein. The sample has about 830,000 distinct CDR3 sequences; approximately 17% are singletons. Material: PBMCs from blood, obtained more than 4 days after vaccination. These receptor sequences come from a man aged 45-65 years who received an inactivated influenza vaccine.

This clonotype was observed a handful of times. V usage is TRBV6-2 or TRBV6-3 and J usage is TRBJ2-7, with 9 bases that match TRBD1. Germline CDR1 MNHEY, CDR2 SVGEGT. This CDR3 region has 21 residues. The V and J ends lost 0 bases and 0 bases, in that order; junction bases with no gene match: 18. The CDR3 DNA reads TGTGCCAGCAGTTACTCGTTTATCGGACAGGGGAATTTACCAAGCTCCTACGAGCAGTACTTC. Amino acid sequence: CASSYSFIGQGNLPSSYEQYF.

This clonotype was observed many times. This chain uses TRBV6-5 with TRBJ2-2; the D is unclear. Trimming removed 1 base from V and 7 bases from J, with 10 bases in between. Germline-derived CDR1 and CDR2 are MNHEY and SVGAGI. This CDR3 region has 14 residues. Written as DNA, the CDR3 is TGTGCCAGCAGTTACTTCTACCCGTACGGGGAGCTGTTTTTT. Translating it yields CASSYFYPYGELFF.

This clonotype was detected only a few times. The chain joins TRBV4-2 to TRBJ2-7; 7 bases are a match to TRBD1. After removal of 0 bases from V and 0 bases from J, the junction contained 2 bases not matched to a gene. This CDR3 region has 15 residues. From germline, CDR1 is LGHNA and CDR2 YNFKEQ. The CDR3 coding sequence is TGTGCCAGCAGCCAAGACCACAGGGGCTCCTACGAGCAGTACTTC. Encoded protein: CASSQDHRGSYEQYF.

The V gene is TRBV6-2 or TRBV6-3, the J gene TRBJ2-7, with TRBD2 matching 8 bases. The germline V gene has CDR1 MNHEY and CDR2 SVGEGT. This CDR3 comprises 17 residues. The V segment lost 0 bases and the J segment 1 base; nucleotides outside the gene matches: 8. Here the CDR3 DNA reads TGTGCCAGCAGTTACTCGTTTACTAGCGGCCTATCCTACGAGCAGTACTTC. As protein: CASSYSFTSGLSYEQYF.

This clonotype occurred a few times. CDR3 protein: CATSSGLAGGADTQYF. In nucleotides, the CDR3 is TGTGCCACCAGCAGCGGACTAGCGGGAGGGGCAGATACGCAGTATTTT. The chain links TRBV15 to TRBJ2-3; 15 positions agree with TRBD2. Looked up from germline, CDR1 is LNHNV and CDR2 is YYDKDF (reference sequence). J lost 4 bases, V lost 3 bases, and 2 bases had no gene match. The CDR3 has 16 residues.

The rearrangement links TRBV28 to TRBJ1-1, with D perhaps TRBD1 (5 bases). V was cut by 7 bases and J by 11 bases, with 17 bases left in between. CDR1 MDHEN and CDR2 SYDVKM come from the germline V gene. CDR3 size: 12 residues. CDR3 DNA: TGTGCCAGCACCTCTTCGGGGCTTCGGGCTTTCTTT. Its translation is CASTSSGLRAFF.

This clonotype has a count of ten or more. The chain recombines TRBV4-2 with TRBJ2-5; TRBD1 or TRBD2 may be the D gene (5 bases each). CDR1 is LGHNA, CDR2 YNFKEQ, per germline. There are 14 residues in the CDR3. Trimming removed 2 bases at V and 2 bases at J, with 9 bases between. As DNA, the CDR3 is TGTGCCAGCAGCCAACCGGGACGGCAAGAGACCCAGTACTTC. It translates to CASSQPGRQETQYF.

The chain is built from TRBV4-3 and TRBJ2-7, with TRBD2 identical over 12 bases. The CDR3 is made up of 15 amino acids. CDR1 and CDR2 (germline): LGHNA, YSLEER. The V segment lost 3 bases and the J segment 6 bases; nucleotides outside the gene matches: 6. The CDR3 region is CASSQIRLAGVEQYF. The CDR3 region has the DNA TGCGCCAGCAGCCAGATCCGACTAGCGGGAGTCGAGCAGTACTTC.

This clonotype appeared many times. The gene calls are TRBV10-3 and TRBJ2-7; the match to TRBD2 covers 8 bases. V dropped 2 bases and J dropped 0; count of bases not matched to a gene: 9. This CDR3 has 17 residues. Germline V CDR1 and CDR2: ENHRY, SYGVKD. The CDR3 protein is CAISEPGLGTTSYEQYF. In nucleotides, the CDR3 is TGTGCCATCAGTGAGCCGGGACTAGGCACAACCTCCTACGAGCAGTACTTC.

The chain links TRBV18 to TRBJ2-2; TRBD1 agrees at 7 bases. V shed 1 base and J 5 bases; nucleotides not matched to a gene: 7. The CDR3 is 16 residues long. From germline, CDR1 is KGHSH and CDR2 LQKENI. The CDR3 coding sequence is TGTGCCAGCTCACCACGGTGGACAGGCGTAACCGGGGAGCTGTTTTTT. Its translation is CASSPRWTGVTGELFF.

This clonotype has just a few counts. The rearrangement links TRBV19 to TRBJ1-5, with 9 bases that match TRBD1. The CDR3 sequence is 13 residues long. V shed 7 bases and J 11 bases; nucleotides not matched to a gene: 9. Germline V lookup: CDR1 LNHDA, CDR2 SQIVND (reference sequence). The CDR3 DNA reads as TGTGCCAGTAACCGGGACAGGGAAGGGTCCCAGCATTTT. As protein: CASNRDREGSQHF.

V is TRBV7-2 and J is TRBJ2-4; 9 nucleotides line up with TRBD1. CDR1 and CDR2 from the germline V gene are SGHTA and FQGNSA. The length of the CDR3 is 17 residues. Trimming at V came to 5 bases and at J to 5 bases, leaving 13 bases not matched to a gene. The CDR3 loop is CASSLSGGQGLQNIQYF. DNA for the CDR3: TGTGCCAGCAGCCTCTCAGGGGGACAGGGCCTTCAAAACATTCAGTACTTC.

The rearrangement links TRBV10-3 to TRBJ1-1; a possible D gene is TRBD1 (5 bases). Germline CDR1 is ENHRY and CDR2 is SYGVKD. V dropped 10 bases and J dropped 0 bases, with 15 bases sitting between them. CDR3 length: 14 amino acids. Here the CDR3 reads CASILGGVNTEAFF. The CDR3 nucleotides are TGTGCCAGCATACTCGGAGGGGTGAACACTGAAGCTTTCTTT.

This clonotype has ten or more counts. The V call is TRBV5-1, the J call TRBJ2-3; TRBD1 agrees at 8 bases. V shed 4 bases and J 2 bases; nucleotides not matched to a gene: 6. Germline CDR1 is SGHRS and CDR2 is YFSETQ. CDR3 size: 15 residues. The CDR3 region is CASSQGQANTDTQYF. CDR3 bases: TGCGCCAGCAGCCAGGGACAGGCAAACACAGATACGCAGTATTTT.

This clonotype was observed a handful of times. The CDR3 nucleotides read TGCGCCAGCAGCCAAGTATCTATAAGGGTCGGGGTCACTGAAGCTTTCTTT. Amino acids: CASSQVSIRVGVTEAFF. This chain joins TRBV4-3 and TRBJ1-1; D is ambiguous. The CDR3 has 17 residues. Per the germline V gene, CDR1 is LGHNA and CDR2 is YSLEER. Between the trimmed V and J ends, which lost 1 base and 4 bases, there was a span of 19 bases.

The gene calls are TRBV7-9 and TRBJ2-5, with 11 bases aligning to TRBD1. The CDR3 totals 17 residues. With V trimmed by 6 bases and J by 2 bases, 11 bases remained unmatched. From germline, CDR1 is SEHNR and CDR2 FQNEAQ (reference sequence). As DNA, the CDR3 is TGTGCCAGCAGTCCCACTGGGACAGGGGGATTACAAGAGACCCAGTACTTC. This codes for CASSPTGTGGLQETQYF.

This clonotype has a count of ten or more. The rearrangement joins TRBV15 to TRBJ2-1; no clear D. The CDR3 runs 14 residues. Trimming pared 9 bases from V and 6 bases from J, leaving 18 bases between. Germline assignment: CDR1 LNHNV and CDR2 YYDKDF (reference sequence). CDR3 DNA: TGTGCCACTCTACCGGATCTTAGCCCCAATGAGCAGTTCTTC. It specifies CATLPDLSPNEQFF.

This clonotype was counted a few times. The chain employs TRBV5-5 and TRBJ1-1; possibly TRBD1 for D (6 bases). With 4 bases removed from V and 6 bases from J, the gap between germline ends came to 13 bases. There are 13 residues in the CDR3. Per germline, CDR1 SGHKS and CDR2 YYEKEE (reference sequence). The CDR3 DNA sequence: TGTGCCAGCAGCCCAACAGGGAAGGCTGAAGCTTTCTTT. It is translated as CASSPTGKAEAFF.